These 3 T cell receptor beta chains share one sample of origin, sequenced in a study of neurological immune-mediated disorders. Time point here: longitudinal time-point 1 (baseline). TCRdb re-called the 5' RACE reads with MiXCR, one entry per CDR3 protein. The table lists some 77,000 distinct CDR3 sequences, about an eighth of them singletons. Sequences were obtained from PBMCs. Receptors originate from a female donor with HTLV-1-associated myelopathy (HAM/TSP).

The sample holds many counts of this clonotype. This CDR3 is CSAPFARSYNEQFF. The DNA for the CDR3 is TGCAGTGCCCCCTTTGCCAGGTCCTACAATGAGCAGTTCTTC. The rearrangement uses TRBV20-1 and TRBJ2-1; D unresolved. Trimming removed 6 bases at V and 1 base at J, with 13 bases between. In germline, CDR1 is DFQATT, CDR2 SNEGSKA (reference sequence). The CDR3 sequence is 14 residues long.

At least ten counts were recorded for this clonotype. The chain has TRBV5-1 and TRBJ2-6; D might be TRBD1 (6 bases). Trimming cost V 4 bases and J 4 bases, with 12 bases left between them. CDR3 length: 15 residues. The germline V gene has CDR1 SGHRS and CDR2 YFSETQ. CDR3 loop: CASSNDRLGANVLTF. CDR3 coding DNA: TGCGCCAGCAGCAACGACAGGCTAGGGGCCAACGTCCTGACTTTC.

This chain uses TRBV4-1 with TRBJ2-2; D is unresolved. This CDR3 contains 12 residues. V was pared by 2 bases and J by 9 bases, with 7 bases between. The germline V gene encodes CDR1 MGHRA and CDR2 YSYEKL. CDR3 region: CASSQRARELFF. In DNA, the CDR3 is TGCGCCAGCAGCCAACGGGCCAGGGAGCTGTTTTTT.